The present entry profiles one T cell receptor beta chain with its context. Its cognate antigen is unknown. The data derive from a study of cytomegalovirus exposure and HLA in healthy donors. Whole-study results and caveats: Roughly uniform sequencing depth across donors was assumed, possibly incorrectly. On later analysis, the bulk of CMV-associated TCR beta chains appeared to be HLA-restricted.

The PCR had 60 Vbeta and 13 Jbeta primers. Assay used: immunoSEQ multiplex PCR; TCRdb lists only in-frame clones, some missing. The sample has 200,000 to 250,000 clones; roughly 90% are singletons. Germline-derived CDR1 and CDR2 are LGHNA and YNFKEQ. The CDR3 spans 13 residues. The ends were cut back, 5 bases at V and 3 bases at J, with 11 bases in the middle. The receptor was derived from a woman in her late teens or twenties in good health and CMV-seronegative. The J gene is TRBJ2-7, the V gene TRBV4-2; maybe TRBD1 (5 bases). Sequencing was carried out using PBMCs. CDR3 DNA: TGTGCCAGCAGCGCTGGTCAGGGCTACGAGCAGTACTTC. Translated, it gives CASSAGQGYEQYF.